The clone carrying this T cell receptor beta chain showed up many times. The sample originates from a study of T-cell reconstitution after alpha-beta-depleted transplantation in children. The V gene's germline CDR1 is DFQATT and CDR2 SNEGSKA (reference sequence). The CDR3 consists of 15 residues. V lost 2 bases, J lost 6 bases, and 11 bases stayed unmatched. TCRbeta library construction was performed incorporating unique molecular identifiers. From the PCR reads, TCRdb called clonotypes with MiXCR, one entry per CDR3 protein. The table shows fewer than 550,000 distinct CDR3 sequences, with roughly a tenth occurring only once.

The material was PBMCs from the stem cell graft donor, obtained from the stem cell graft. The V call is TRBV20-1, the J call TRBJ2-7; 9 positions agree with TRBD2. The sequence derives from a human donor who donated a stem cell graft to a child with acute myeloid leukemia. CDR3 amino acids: CSARPRGSGSFEQYF. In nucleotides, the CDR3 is TGCAGTGCTAGACCCCGGGGTAGCGGGAGTTTCGAGCAGTACTTC.